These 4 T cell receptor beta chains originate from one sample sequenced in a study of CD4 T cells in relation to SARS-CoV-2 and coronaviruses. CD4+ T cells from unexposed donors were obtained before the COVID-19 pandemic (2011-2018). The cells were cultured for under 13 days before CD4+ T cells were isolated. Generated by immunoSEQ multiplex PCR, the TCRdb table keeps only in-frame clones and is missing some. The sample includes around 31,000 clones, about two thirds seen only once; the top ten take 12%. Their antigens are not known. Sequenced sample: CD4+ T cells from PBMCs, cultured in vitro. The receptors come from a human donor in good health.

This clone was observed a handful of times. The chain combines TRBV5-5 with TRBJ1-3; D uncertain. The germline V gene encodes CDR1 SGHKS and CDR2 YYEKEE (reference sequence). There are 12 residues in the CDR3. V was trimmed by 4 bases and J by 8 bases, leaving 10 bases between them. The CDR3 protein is CASSPLTHTIYF. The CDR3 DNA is TGTGCCAGCAGCCCATTGACCCACACCATATATTTT. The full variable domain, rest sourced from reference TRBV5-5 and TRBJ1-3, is DAGVTQSPTHLIKTRGQQVTLRCSPISGHKSVSWYQQVLGQGPQFIFQYYEKEERGRGNFPDRFSARQFPNYSSELNVNALLLGDSALYLCASSPLTHTIYFGEGSWLTVV.

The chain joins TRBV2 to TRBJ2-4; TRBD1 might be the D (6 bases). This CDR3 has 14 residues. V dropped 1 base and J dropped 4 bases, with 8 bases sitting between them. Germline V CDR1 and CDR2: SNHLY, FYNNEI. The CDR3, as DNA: TGTGCCAGCAGTGAAGGGACAGTTAAAAACATTCAGTACTTC. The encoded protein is CASSEGTVKNIQYF.

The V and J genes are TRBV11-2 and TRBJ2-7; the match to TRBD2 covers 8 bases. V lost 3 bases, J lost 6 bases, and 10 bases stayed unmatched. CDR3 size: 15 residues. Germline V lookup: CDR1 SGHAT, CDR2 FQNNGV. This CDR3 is CASSFIPGGLGEQYF. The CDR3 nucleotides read TGTGCCAGCAGCTTCATCCCGGGAGGGCTTGGCGAGCAGTACTTC.

The CDR3 DNA reads TGTGCCAGCAGCACCGGGGACAGGGTACCTCCCGGGGAGCTGTTTTTT. This encodes CASSTGDRVPPGELFF. V usage is TRBV7-2 and J usage is TRBJ2-2; 9 positions match TRBD1. CDR1 and CDR2 from the germline V gene are SGHTA and FQGNSA. V lost 5 bases, J lost 6 bases, and 10 bases stayed unmatched. This CDR3 is built from 16 residues.